What follows describes a single T cell receptor beta chain. The antigen is not known. The protocol was immunoSEQ multiplex PCR, while the TCRdb copy is restricted to in-frame clones and leaves out a portion. In the table there are approximately 45,000 clones, roughly 90% of which are singletons. These data come from a study of OX40 agonist ivuxolimab in advanced cancers. Turning to the study itself: An agonistic anti-OX40 (CD134) antibody, ivuxolimab, was used to treat the patients. Patients receiving dose escalation had hepatocellular carcinoma, melanoma, renal cell or head and neck cancer. Points from the study as a whole: The study found that CD8+ T cells averaged more expanded clones than CD4+.

V was clipped by 6 bases and J by 4 bases, with 18 bases between them. CDR1 and CDR2 (germline): MNHEY, SMNVEV (reference sequence). The CDR3 covers 15 residues. The source was CD4+ or CD8+ T cells sorted from blood, collected in a trial of the OX40 agonist ivuxolimab. This clonotype was obtained from an adult with an advanced solid tumor such as melanoma, head and neck, liver or kidney cancer. This sequence joins TRBV27 and TRBJ1-2, with D possibly being TRBD1 (6 bases). This CDR3 reads CASRDSRATFYGYTF. The CDR3 DNA follows: TGTGCCAGCAGGGACAGTAGAGCTACCTTCTATGGCTACACCTTC.